Listed below are T cell receptor beta chains from one sample, sequenced in a study of molecular identifiers for immune sequencing clone quantification. MiXCR, run by TCRdb on the PCR reads, gives a single entry per CDR3 protein. The sample holds 600,000 to 650,000 distinct CDR3 sequences, about 20% seen once. Sequencing was done on a sample of naive CD8+ T cells from blood, with Jurkat cell RNA spiked in. These receptors were collected from a human donor in good health. Some libraries in this study had Jurkat cell RNA spiked in. CDR3s include the opening cysteine and the closing phenylalanine or tryptophan. D genes are given only for firm matches. A clone size is listed for some rows: how often the clone was seen (once, few, many), or a class if it is expanded.

>many|TRBJ2-3|TRBD1|TRBV7-9
TGTGCCAGCAGCTGGGGGACAGCCCTCACAGATACGCAGTATTTT
CASSWGTALTDTQYF
>-|TRBJ2-1|TRBD2|TRBV13
TGTGCCAGCAGCTCACGGCTAGCGGGAGCCGACAATGAGCAGTTCTTC
CASSSRLAGADNEQFF
>many|TRBJ2-1|TRBD1|TRBV6-6
TGTGCCAGCAGAAGTGACAGGGAATTCTACAATGAGCAGTTCTTC
CASRSDREFYNEQFF
>-|TRBJ2-1|TRBD2|TRBV24-1
TGTGCCACCAGTGAGACGACTAGCGGGATAATCTACAATGAGCAGTTCTTC
CATSETTSGIIYNEQFF
>many|TRBJ2-2|-|TRBV7-2
TGTGCCAGCAGCTTAAACCCGGGGTCTAGTTACACCGGGGAGCTGTTTTTT
CASSLNPGSSYTGELFF
>many|TRBJ1-2|-|TRBV27
TGTGCCAGCAGTTTACGGTCACCTACCCTTTATGGCTACACCTTC
CASSLRSPTLYGYTF
>-|TRBJ2-5|TRBD2|TRBV5-6
TGTGCCAGCAGCATCGAATCTAGCGGGGGCAGCCAAGAGACCCAGTACTTC
CASSIESSGGSQETQYF
>many|TRBJ2-1|-|TRBV25-1
TGTGCCAGCAGTGAAATTGAGGGTTCCTACAATGAGCAGTTCTTC
CASSEIEGSYNEQFF
>few|TRBJ1-6|TRBD1|TRBV19
TGTGCCAGTAGTAGTACAGGGGACTATTCACCCCTCCACTTT
CASSSTGDYSPLHF
>few|TRBJ1-6|-|TRBV19
TGTGCCAGTAGTAAGGGACATTCACCCCTCCACTTT
CASSKGHSPLHF
>many|TRBJ2-3|-|TRBV28
TGTGCCAGCACTCCATCCGGGGGAGTCGGGGATACGCAGTATTTT
CASTPSGGVGDTQYF
>many|TRBJ2-3|-|TRBV4-1
TGCGCCAGCAGCCAAGAAGGCCGGAACACAGATACGCAGTATTTT
CASSQEGRNTDTQYF
>few|TRBJ1-5|-|TRBV12-3/TRBV12-4
TGTGCCAGCTCGACTGAACGCAATCAGCCCCAGCATTTT
CASSTERNQPQHF
>-|TRBJ2-1|TRBD2|TRBV4-3
TGCGCCAGCAGCCAAGATGCTAGCGGGGCTTACAATGAGCAGTTCTTC
CASSQDASGAYNEQFF
>many|TRBJ2-7|TRBD2|TRBV2
TGTGCCAGCAGTGACCCAGCGGGGGACTACGAGCAGTACTTC
CASSDPAGDYEQYF
>many|TRBJ1-6|-|TRBV12-5
TGTGCTAGTGGTTTCATCCTCGGACAGCTGAGCTCCTATAATTCACCCCTCCACTTT
CASGFILGQLSSYNSPLHF
>many|TRBJ2-1|TRBD1|TRBV4-2
TGTGCCAGCAGCCAGCCGGGACAGGGTGTCTACAATGAGCAGTTCTTC
CASSQPGQGVYNEQFF
>many|TRBJ2-3|TRBD2|TRBV7-2
TGTGCCAGCAGCGTTCCTAGCGGGGTTGACACAGATACGCAGTATTTT
CASSVPSGVDTDTQYF
>few|TRBJ2-3|TRBD2|TRBV2
TGTGCCAGCAGACAACTAGCGGGAGGTTTCACAGATACGCAGTATTTT
CASRQLAGGFTDTQYF
>few|TRBJ2-7|-|TRBV15
TGTGCCACCAGCAGGGGGGCAGGTATCTCCTACGAGCAGTACTTC
CATSRGAGISYEQYF
>many|TRBJ2-7|-|TRBV28
TGTGCCGGGGGGACGGCCAGCTCCTACGAGCAGTACTTC
CAGGTASSYEQYF
>many|TRBJ1-5|-|TRBV28
TGTGCCAGCAGTTTATTAAGGGTGGGGGATCAGCCCCAGCATTTT
CASSLLRVGDQPQHF
>-|TRBJ2-7|TRBD1|TRBV5-1
TGCGCCAGCAGCTCCGACAGGGACGGAACCTACGAGCAGTACTTC
CASSSDRDGTYEQYF
>many|TRBJ2-1|-|TRBV7-9
TGTGCCAGCAGCCTAGGACAGCACAATGAGCAGTTCTTC
CASSLGQHNEQFF
>many|TRBJ1-1|-|TRBV7-6
TGTGCCAGCAGCTTAGCAAAGGGACAGAACACTGAAGCTTTCTTT
CASSLAKGQNTEAFF
>many|TRBJ1-1|-|TRBV28
TGTGCCAGCAGTTTTCGGGGACTTCGAAGGACTGAAGCTTTCTTT
CASSFRGLRRTEAFF
>many|TRBJ2-6|-|TRBV7-3
TGTGCCAGCAGCTCTTCAGGGTTTGGGGCCAACGTCCTGACTTTC
CASSSSGFGANVLTF